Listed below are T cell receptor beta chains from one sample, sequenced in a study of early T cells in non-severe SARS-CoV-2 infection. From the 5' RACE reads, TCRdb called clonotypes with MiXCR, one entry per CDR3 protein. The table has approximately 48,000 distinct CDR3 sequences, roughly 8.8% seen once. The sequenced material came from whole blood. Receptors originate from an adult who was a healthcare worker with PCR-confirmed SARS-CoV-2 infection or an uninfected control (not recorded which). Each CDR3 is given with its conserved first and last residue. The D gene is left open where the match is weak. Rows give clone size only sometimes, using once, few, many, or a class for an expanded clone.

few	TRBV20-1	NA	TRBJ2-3	TGCAGTGCGTACACAGATACGCAGTATTTT	CSAYTDTQYF
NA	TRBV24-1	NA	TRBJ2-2	TGTGCCACCCGGGGACGGGGGGCCAGTATCGGGGAGCTGTTTTTT	CATRGRGASIGELFF
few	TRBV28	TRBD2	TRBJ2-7	TGTGCCAGCAGACCCACGGGGACTAGCGGGAGAGGGTACGAGCAGTACTTC	CASRPTGTSGRGYEQYF
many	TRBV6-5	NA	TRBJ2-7	TGTGCCAGCAGTTCCCGCGGGGGCAGGGGCTACGAGCAGTACTTC	CASSSRGGRGYEQYF
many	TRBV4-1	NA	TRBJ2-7	TGCGCCAGCAGCCAAGAGGTGGGCACTTTTGAGCAGTACTTC	CASSQEVGTFEQYF
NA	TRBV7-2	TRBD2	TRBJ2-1	TGTGCCAGCAGCTCCGAAAGCGGGAGGCAGTTCTTC	CASSSESGRQFF
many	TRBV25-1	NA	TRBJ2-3	TGTGCCAGCAGTGGGGGGTCGTACGGGAGTGCAGATACGCAGTATTTT	CASSGGSYGSADTQYF
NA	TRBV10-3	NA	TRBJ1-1	TGTGCCATCACCGCAGGGACGGGGAACACTGAAGCTTTCTTT	CAITAGTGNTEAFF
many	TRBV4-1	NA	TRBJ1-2	TGCGCCAGCAGCAAGGGGGTGATTGGGGGCGTGAGCGGCTACACCTTC	CASSKGVIGGVSGYTF
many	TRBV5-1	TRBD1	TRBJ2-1	TGCGCCAGCACCCTGGAGGACAGGATGCAGGATGAGCAGTTCTTC	CASTLEDRMQDEQFF
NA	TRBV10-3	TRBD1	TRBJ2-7	TGTGCCGCATCCGGGGACAGAACCTACGAGCAGTACTTC	CAASGDRTYEQYF
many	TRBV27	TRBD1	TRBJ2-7	TGTGCCAGCAGCCGTGGGTTCGGACAGGTCTCCTACGAGCAGTACTTC	CASSRGFGQVSYEQYF
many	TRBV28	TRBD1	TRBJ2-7	TGTGCCAGCAGCCTGACAGGGGTTCGGGAGCAGTACTTC	CASSLTGVREQYF
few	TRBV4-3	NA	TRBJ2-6	TGCGCCAGCAGCGAACAGGGTTCTGGGGCCAACGTCCTGACTTTC	CASSEQGSGANVLTF
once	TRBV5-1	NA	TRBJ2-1	TGCGCCAGCAGGGACATACACAATGAGCAGTTCTTC	CASRDIHNEQFF
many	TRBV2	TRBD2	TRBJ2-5	TGTGCCAGCGGTGGGCGCGGGAGGTACCAAGAGACCCAGTACTTC	CASGGRGRYQETQYF
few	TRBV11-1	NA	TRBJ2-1	TGTGCCAGCAGCCGTGCCAATGAGCAGTTCTTC	CASSRANEQFF
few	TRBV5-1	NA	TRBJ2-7	TGCGCCAGCAGCCTGGATAACTACGAGCAGTACTTC	CASSLDNYEQYF
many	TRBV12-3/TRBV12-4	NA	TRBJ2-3	TGTGCCAGCAGTTTGGGGTCGTACCCGGATAACACAGATACGCAGTATTTT	CASSLGSYPDNTDTQYF
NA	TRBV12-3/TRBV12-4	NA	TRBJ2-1	TGTGCCAGCAGTTTAGCTGGCTCGGGCGGATTTTGGGGGAATGAGCAGTTCTTC	CASSLAGSGGFWGNEQFF
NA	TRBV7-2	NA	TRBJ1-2	TGTGCCAGCAGCCTACGAGGACGCGGGTATGGCTACACCTTC	CASSLRGRGYGYTF
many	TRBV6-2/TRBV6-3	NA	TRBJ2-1	TGTGCCAGCAGTCCCGATGATACCCACAATGAGCAGTTCTTC	CASSPDDTHNEQFF
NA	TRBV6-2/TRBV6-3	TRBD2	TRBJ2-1	TGTGCCAGCAGCTCCGGGACTACCTCCCCGCTCTTC	CASSSGTTSPLF
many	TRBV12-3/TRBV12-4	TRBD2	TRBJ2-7	TGTGCCAGCAGAACGGGGCGGGAGGGCCTAAGCGAGCAGTACTTC	CASRTGREGLSEQYF
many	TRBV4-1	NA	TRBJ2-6	TGCGCCAGCAGCCAAGCCCCAGGGGGGGCCAACGTCCTGACTTTC	CASSQAPGGANVLTF
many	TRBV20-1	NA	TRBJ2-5	TGCAGTGGCAGTTCCCAAGAGACCCAGTACTTC	CSGSSQETQYF
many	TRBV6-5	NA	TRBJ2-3	TGTGCCAGCAGTCGAACCCCGGGGGTTAGCACAGATACGCAGTATTTT	CASSRTPGVSTDTQYF
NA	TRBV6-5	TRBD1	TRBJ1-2	TGTGCCAGCAGCCGTCTGGACAGGAGATATGGCTACACCTTC	CASSRLDRRYGYTF
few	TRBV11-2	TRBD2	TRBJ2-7	TGTGCCAGCAGCTCAGCCCTGGGACTAGCGGGAGTCGGTGACGAGCAGTACTTC	CASSSALGLAGVGDEQYF
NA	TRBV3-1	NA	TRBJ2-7	TGTGCCAGCAGCCCCCGAGGGACGGCCGCCAGCGAGCAGTACTTC	CASSPRGTAASEQYF
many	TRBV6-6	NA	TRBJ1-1	TGTGCCAGCAGCCCCCCCCAGGGCGGCACTGAAGCTTTCTTT	CASSPPQGGTEAFF
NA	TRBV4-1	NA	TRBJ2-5	TGCGCCAGCAGCCCAGCTAACCAAGAGACCCAGTACTTC	CASSPANQETQYF
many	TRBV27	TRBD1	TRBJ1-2	TGTGCCAGCAGTTTTAATGTCCAAACAGGGGCCCTCATGTATGGCTACACCTTC	CASSFNVQTGALMYGYTF
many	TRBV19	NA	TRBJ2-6	TGTGCCAGTAGTATGGGAGCGACTGGGGCCAACGTCCTGACTTTC	CASSMGATGANVLTF
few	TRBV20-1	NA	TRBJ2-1	TGCAGTGCTGAGAGATCCTACAATGAGCAGTTCTTC	CSAERSYNEQFF
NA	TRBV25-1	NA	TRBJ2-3	TGTGCCAGCAGTGTAACTACTGCAGATACGCAGTATTTT	CASSVTTADTQYF
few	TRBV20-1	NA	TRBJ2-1	TGCAGTGCCCGGAACCTAGGGGTCTCTGAGCAGTTCTTC	CSARNLGVSEQFF
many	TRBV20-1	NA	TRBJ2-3	TGCAGTGCTGATGATATCCCAAGACCCACAGATACGCAGTATTTT	CSADDIPRPTDTQYF
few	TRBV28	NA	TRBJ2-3	TGTGCCAGCAGTGCGAGGGACAAACCTACTAGCACAGATACGCAGTATTTT	CASSARDKPTSTDTQYF
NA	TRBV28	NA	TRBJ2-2	TGTGCCAGCAGTTTAGGTGGGATCCCCGGGGAGCTGTTTTTT	CASSLGGIPGELFF
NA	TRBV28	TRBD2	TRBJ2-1	TGTGCCAGCAGTCTAAGCGGGAGCAATGAGCAGTTCTTC	CASSLSGSNEQFF
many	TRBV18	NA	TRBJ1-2	TGTGCCAGCTCACTAACGGGACACTTCAACTATGGCTACACCTTC	CASSLTGHFNYGYTF
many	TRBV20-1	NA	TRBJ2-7	TGCAGTGCTAGAGTCTTACCTTACTACGAGCAGTACTTC	CSARVLPYYEQYF
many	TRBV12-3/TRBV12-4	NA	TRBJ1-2	TGTGCCAGCACTACAGGGACCTATGGCTACACCTTC	CASTTGTYGYTF
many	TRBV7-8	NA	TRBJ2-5	TGTGCCAGCAGCACACTTGAGGGGGAGACCCAGTACTTC	CASSTLEGETQYF
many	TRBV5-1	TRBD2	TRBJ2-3	TGCGCCAGCAGCGTGGGACTAGCGGTGGCGGATACGCAGTATTTT	CASSVGLAVADTQYF